These T cell receptor beta chains were read from a single sample in a study of blood T cell repertoires in COVID-19. The protocol was immunoSEQ multiplex PCR, while the TCRdb copy is restricted to in-frame clones and leaves out a portion. This sample has approximately 150,000 clones, with about nine tenths found just once. Sequenced material: peripheral blood. These receptors were obtained from a woman between 50 and 59 years old with acute or convalescent COVID-19. Both conserved end residues are part of each CDR3. The order of the fields is D gene, clone size, V gene, J gene, CDR3 DNA, CDR3 protein. A D gene is named only where the DNA matches it firmly. Size is stated for part of the rows, as once, few or many counts, or as a class when the clone is expanded.

NA	NA	TRBV4-2	TRBJ1-2	TGTGCCAGCAGCCGTAATTACGTAGCTAACTATGGCTACACCTTC	CASSRNYVANYGYTF
TRBD1	NA	TRBV27	TRBJ2-7	TGTGCCAGCAGTCCCTCGCCGGGACAGGGCTACGAGCAGTACTTC	CASSPSPGQGYEQYF
NA	NA	TRBV30	TRBJ1-4	TGTGCCCGACGGGGGGTCCGTCCTGAAAAACTGTTTTTT	CARRGVRPEKLFF
TRBD2	NA	TRBV9	TRBJ2-1	TGTGCCAGCAGCGGTTCCAGCCGGGGACTAGCCAATGAGCAGTTCTTC	CASSGSSRGLANEQFF
NA	NA	TRBV6-5	TRBJ1-1	TGTGCCAGCAGTTACATCGGCGCGGCGAACACTGAAGCTTTCTTT	CASSYIGAANTEAFF
TRBD1	few	TRBV4-2	TRBJ1-2	TGTGCCAGCAGCCATCAGGGGGGAAGGGAGGGCTACACCTTC	CASSHQGGREGYTF
TRBD1	NA	TRBV9	TRBJ2-7	TGTGCCAGCAGCCTCGGGACAGGGGACGAGCAGTACTTC	CASSLGTGDEQYF
TRBD1	NA	TRBV18	TRBJ1-5	TGTGCCAGCTCACCAGGCCCAGGGGGACAGCCCCAGCATTTT	CASSPGPGGQPQHF
TRBD2	NA	TRBV7-3	TRBJ2-7	TGTGCCAGCAGCCAACTAGCGGGGGGGCCAAACGAGCAGTACTTC	CASSQLAGGPNEQYF
TRBD2	NA	TRBV6-5	TRBJ2-5	TGTGCCAGCAGCCGGACTAGCGGGGCCCAAGAGACCCAGTACTTC	CASSRTSGAQETQYF
TRBD1	NA	TRBV6-2/TRBV6-3	TRBJ2-2	TGTGCCAGCAGCCCTTCCGGACAGGGCACCGGGGAGCTGTTTTTT	CASSPSGQGTGELFF